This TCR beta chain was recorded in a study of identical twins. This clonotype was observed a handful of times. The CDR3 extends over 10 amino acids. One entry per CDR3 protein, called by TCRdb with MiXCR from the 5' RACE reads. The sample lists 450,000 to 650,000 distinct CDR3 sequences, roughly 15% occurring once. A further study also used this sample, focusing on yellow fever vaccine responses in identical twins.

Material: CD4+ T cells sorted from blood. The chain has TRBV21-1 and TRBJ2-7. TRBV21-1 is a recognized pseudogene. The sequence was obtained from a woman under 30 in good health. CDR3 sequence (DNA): TGTGCCAGCAGCAGTCTTGGGCAGTACTTC. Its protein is CASSSLGQYF.